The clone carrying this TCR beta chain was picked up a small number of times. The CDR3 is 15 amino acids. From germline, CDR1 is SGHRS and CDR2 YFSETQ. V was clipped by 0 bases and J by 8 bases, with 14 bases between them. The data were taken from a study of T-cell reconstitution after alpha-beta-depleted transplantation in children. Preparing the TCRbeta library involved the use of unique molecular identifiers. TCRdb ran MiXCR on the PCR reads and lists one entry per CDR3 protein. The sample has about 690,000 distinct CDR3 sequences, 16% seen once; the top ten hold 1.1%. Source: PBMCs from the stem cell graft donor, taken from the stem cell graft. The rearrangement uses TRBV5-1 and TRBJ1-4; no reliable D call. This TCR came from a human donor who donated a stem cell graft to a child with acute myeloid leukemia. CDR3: CASSLARGMGEKLFF. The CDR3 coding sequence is TGCGCCAGCAGCTTGGCCCGGGGTATGGGCGAAAAACTGTTTTTT.